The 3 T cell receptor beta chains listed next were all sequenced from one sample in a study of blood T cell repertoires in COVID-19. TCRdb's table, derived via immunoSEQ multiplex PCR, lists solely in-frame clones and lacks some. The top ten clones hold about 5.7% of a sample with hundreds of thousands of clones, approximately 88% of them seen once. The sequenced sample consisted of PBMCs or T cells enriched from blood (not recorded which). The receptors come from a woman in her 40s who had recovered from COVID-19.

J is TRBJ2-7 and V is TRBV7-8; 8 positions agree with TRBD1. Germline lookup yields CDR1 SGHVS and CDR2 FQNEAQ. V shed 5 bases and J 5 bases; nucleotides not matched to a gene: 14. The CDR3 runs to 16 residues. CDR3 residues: CASSTRGQGAPHEQYF. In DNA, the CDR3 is TGTGCCAGCAGCACCCGTGGACAGGGTGCCCCCCACGAGCAGTACTTC. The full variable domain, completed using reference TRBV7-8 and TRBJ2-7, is GAGVSQSPRYKVAKRGQDVALRCDPISGHVSLFWYQQALGQGPEFLTYFQNEAQLDKSGLPSDRFFAERPEGSVSTLKIQRTQQEDSAVYLCASSTRGQGAPHEQYFGPGTRLTVT.

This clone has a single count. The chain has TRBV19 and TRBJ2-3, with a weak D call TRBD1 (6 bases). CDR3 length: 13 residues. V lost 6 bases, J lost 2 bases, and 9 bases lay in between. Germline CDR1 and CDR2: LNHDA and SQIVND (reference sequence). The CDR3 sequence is CASRDRLTDTQYF. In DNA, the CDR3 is TGTGCCAGTAGGGACAGACTCACAGATACGCAGTATTTT.

The CDR3 coding sequence is TGTGCCAGCACCAGACAGGGGGGTTCCTACGAGCAGTACTTC. As protein: CASTRQGGSYEQYF. The chain is built from TRBV27 and TRBJ2-7; 9 bases line up with TRBD1. Germline V gives CDR1 MNHEY, CDR2 SMNVEV (reference sequence). The CDR3 sequence is 14 residues long. With 7 bases clipped from V and 1 base from J, the junction kept 5 bases outside the gene matches.